This T cell receptor (beta chain) was captured by sequencing in a study of cytomegalovirus exposure and HLA in healthy donors. PCR employed 60 Vbeta and 13 Jbeta primers. TCRdb's copy holds only in-frame clones and misses some; the assay was immunoSEQ multiplex PCR. The sample shows some 89,000 clones, around three quarters of them seen only once. The V gene end was trimmed by 5 bases and the J gene end by 0 bases; junction bases not matched to a gene: 11. This CDR3 is 17 amino acids long. Looked up from germline, CDR1 is SEHNR and CDR2 is FQNEAQ (reference sequence). This sequence originates from a man in his 60s in good health and CMV-seronegative. The material sequenced was PBMCs. This sequence joins TRBV7-9 and TRBJ2-3; 7 bases align to TRBD2. CDR3 in DNA: TGTGCCAGCAGCCCGCGACTAGCAATTACTAGCACAGATACGCAGTATTTT. Amino acid sequence: CASSPRLAITSTDTQYF.